This T cell receptor (beta chain) was recovered during a study of T cells after yellow fever vaccination. In its sample, this clonotype was seen a few times. Germline-derived CDR1 and CDR2 are SGHRS and YFSETQ. This CDR3 contains 14 residues. Trimming at V came to 4 bases and at J to 4 bases, leaving 6 bases not matched to a gene. MiXCR, applied by TCRdb to the 5' RACE reads, yields one record per CDR3 protein. This sample has some 100,000 distinct CDR3 sequences; approximately 7.1% occur once, and the top ten carry over 2.5%. The sequences come from CD4+ T cells sorted from PBMCs, collected 45 days after the first yellow fever vaccination. The TCR originated in a man aged 18 to 29 who received the YFV17D yellow fever vaccine. The J gene is TRBJ2-3, the V gene TRBV5-1, with 7 bases matching TRBD1. The chain's CDR3 is CASSRTGTPDTQYF. Written as DNA, the CDR3 is TGCGCCAGCAGCCGGACAGGCACCCCAGATACGCAGTATTTT.